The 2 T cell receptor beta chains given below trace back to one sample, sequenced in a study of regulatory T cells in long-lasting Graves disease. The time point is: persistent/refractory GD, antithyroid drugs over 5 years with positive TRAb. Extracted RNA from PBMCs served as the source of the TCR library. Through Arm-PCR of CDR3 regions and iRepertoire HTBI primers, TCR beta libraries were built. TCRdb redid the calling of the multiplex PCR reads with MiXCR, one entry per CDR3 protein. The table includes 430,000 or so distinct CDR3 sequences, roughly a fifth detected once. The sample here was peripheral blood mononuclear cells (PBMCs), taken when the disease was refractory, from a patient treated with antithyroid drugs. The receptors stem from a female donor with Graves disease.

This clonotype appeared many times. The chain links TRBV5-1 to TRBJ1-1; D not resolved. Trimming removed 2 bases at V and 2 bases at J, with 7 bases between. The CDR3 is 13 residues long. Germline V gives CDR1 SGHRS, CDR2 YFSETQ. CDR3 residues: CASSFNHNTEAFF. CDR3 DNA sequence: TGCGCCAGCAGCTTTAACCACAACACTGAAGCTTTCTTT.

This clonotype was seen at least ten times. CDR3 nucleotide sequence: TGTGCCATCAGTGAGACCGGGACTAATAGCGAGCAGTACTTC. Its protein is CAISETGTNSEQYF. V usage is TRBV10-3 and J usage is TRBJ2-7; TRBD2 matches at 7 bases. Germline lookup yields CDR1 ENHRY and CDR2 SYGVKD. This CDR3 comprises 14 residues. With V trimmed by 2 bases and J by 6 bases, 7 bases remained unmatched.